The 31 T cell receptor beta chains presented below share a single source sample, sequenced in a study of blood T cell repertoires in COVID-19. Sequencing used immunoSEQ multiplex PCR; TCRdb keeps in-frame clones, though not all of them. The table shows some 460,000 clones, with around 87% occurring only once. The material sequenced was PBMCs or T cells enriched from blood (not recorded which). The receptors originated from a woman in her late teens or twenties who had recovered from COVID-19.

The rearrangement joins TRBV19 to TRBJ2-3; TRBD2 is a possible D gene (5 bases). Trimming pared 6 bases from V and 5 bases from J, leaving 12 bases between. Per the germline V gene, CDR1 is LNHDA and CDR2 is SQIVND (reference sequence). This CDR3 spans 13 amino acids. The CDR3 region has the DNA TGTGCCAGTAGGGCCAGAGCGGAAGATACGCAGTATTTT. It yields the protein CASRARAEDTQYF.

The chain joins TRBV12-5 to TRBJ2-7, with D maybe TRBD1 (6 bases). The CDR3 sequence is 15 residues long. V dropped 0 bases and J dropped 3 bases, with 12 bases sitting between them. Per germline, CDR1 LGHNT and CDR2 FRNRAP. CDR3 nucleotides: TGTGCTAGTGGTTTGGTTCTCAGGACAGACTACGAGCAGTACTTC. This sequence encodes CASGLVLRTDYEQYF.

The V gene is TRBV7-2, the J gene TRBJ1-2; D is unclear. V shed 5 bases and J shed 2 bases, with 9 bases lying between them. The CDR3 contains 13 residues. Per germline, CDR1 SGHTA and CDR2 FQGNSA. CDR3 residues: CASSPFSNYGYTF. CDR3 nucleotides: TGTGCCAGCAGCCCGTTCTCGAACTATGGCTACACCTTC.

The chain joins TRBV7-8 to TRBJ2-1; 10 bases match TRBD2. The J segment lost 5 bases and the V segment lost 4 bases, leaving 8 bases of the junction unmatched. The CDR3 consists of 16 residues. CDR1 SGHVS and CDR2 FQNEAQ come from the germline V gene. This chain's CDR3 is CASSSETSGYNNEQFF. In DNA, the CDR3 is TGTGCCAGCAGCTCCGAGACTAGCGGGTACAACAATGAGCAGTTCTTC.

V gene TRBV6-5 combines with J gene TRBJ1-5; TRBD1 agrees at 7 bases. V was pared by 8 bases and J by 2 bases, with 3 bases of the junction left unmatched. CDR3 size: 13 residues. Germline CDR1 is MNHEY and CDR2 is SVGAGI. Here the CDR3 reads CASRDRGNQPQHF. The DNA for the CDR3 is TGTGCCAGCCGGGACAGAGGCAATCAGCCCCAGCATTTT.

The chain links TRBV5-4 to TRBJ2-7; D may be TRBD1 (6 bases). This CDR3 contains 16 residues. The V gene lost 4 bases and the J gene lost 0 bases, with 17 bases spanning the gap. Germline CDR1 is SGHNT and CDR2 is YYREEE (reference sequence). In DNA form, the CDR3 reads TGTGCCAGCAGCCACCGTACAGGGCTGAGCTCCTACGAGCAGTACTTC. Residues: CASSHRTGLSSYEQYF.

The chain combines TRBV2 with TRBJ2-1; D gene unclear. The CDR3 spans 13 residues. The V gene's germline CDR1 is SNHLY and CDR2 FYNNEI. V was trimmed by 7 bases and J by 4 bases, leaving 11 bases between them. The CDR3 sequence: CASTTNYYNEQFF. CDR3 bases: TGTGCCAGCACCACCAACTATTACAATGAGCAGTTCTTC.

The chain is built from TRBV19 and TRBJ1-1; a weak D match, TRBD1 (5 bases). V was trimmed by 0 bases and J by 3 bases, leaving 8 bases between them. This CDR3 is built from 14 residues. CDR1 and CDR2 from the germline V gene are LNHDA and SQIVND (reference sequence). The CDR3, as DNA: TGTGCCAGTAGTATAGATAGCAGGGACACTGAAGCTTTCTTT. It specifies CASSIDSRDTEAFF.

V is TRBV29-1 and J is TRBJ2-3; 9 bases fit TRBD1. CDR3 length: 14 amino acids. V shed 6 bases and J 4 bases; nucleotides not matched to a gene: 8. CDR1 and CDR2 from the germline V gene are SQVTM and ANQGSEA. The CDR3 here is CSVAQGAVSDTQYF. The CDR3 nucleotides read TGCAGCGTCGCACAGGGGGCGGTCTCAGATACGCAGTATTTT.

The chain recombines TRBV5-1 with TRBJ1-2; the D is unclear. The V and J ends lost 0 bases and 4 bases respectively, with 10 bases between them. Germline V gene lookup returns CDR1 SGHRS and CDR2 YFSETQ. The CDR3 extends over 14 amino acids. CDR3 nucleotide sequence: TGCGCCAGCAGCTTGGCGTTGCACTCCTATGGCTACACCTTC. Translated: CASSLALHSYGYTF. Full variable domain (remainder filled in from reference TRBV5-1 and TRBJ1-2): KAGVTQTPRYLIKTRGQQVTLSCSPISGHRSVSWYQQTPGQGLQFLFEYFSETQRNKGNFPGRFSGRQFSNSRSEMNVSTLELGDSALYLCASSLALHSYGYTFGSGTRLTVV.

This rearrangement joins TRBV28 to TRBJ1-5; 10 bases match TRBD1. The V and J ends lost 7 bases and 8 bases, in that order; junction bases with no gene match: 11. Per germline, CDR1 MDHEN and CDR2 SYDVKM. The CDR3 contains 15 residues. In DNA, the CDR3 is TGTGCCAGCACCCCCGACAGGGGGCGTCAGGAGCCCCAGCATTTT. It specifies CASTPDRGRQEPQHF.

CDR3 DNA sequence: TGTGCCAGCGGAACAGGGGAAGGACGTGGCTACACCTTC. Its protein product is CASGTGEGRGYTF. The chain carries TRBV2 and TRBJ1-2; 7 bases line up with TRBD1. Germline values: CDR1 SNHLY, CDR2 FYNNEI. Germline trimming cut 8 bases from V and 7 bases from J; bases unmatched to any gene: 10. The CDR3 totals 13 residues.

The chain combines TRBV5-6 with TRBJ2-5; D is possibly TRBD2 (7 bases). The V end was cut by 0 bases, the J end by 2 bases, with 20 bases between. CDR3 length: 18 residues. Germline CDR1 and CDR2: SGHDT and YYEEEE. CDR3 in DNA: TGTGCCAGCAGCTTGGTTGGGGGGGCCTTTCTCCGTCAAGAGACCCAGTACTTC. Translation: CASSLVGGAFLRQETQYF.

CDR3 sequence: CASRGGGNTEAFF. DNA for the CDR3: TGTGCCAGCAGGGGAGGGGGGAACACTGAAGCTTTCTTT. The chain couples TRBV9 to TRBJ1-1, with a tentative D call TRBD1 (6 bases). This CDR3 has 13 amino acids. Germline CDR1 is SGDLS and CDR2 is YYNGEE. The germline V and J ends were trimmed by 5 bases and 1 base, with 9 bases remaining between them.

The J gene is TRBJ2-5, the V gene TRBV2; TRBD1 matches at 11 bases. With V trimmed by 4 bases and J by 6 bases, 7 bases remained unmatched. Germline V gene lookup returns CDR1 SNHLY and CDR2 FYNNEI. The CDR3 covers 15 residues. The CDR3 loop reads CASSGTGGRGKTQYF. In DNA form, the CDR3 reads TGTGCCAGCAGTGGGACAGGGGGCAGGGGAAAGACCCAGTACTTC.

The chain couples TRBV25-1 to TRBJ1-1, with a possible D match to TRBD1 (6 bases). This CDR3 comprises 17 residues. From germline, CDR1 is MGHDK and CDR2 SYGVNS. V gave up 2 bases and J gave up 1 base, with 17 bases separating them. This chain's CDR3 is CASSESSDRFQNTEAFF. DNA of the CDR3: TGTGCCAGCAGTGAAAGTTCGGACAGATTTCAGAACACTGAAGCTTTCTTT.

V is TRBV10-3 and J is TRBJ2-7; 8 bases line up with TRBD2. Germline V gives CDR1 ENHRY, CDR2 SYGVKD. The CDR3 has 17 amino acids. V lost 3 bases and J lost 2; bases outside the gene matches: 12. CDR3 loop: CAISDGSRLAGAYEQYF. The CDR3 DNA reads TGTGCCATCAGTGATGGGAGCCGGCTAGCGGGTGCCTACGAGCAGTACTTC.

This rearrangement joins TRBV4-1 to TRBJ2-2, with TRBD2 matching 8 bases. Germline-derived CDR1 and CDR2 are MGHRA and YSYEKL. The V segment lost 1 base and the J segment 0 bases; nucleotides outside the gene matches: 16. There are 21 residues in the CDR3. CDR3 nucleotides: TGCGCCAGCAGCCAAGTCTTCAGTTGGCCAGCGGGGGACCCGAACACCGGGGAGCTGTTTTTT. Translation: CASSQVFSWPAGDPNTGELFF.

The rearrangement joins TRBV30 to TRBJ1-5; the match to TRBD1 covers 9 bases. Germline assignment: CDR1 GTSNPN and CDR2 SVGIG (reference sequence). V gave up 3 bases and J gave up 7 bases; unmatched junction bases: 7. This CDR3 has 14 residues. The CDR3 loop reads CAWSRDRAPQPQHF. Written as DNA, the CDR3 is TGTGCCTGGAGCCGGGACAGGGCCCCCCAGCCCCAGCATTTT.

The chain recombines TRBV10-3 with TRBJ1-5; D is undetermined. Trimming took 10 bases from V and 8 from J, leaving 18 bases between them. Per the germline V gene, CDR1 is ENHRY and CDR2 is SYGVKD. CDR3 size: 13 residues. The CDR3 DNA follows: TGTGCCACCCGACACTTGCAAAATGAGCCCCAGCATTTT. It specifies CATRHLQNEPQHF.

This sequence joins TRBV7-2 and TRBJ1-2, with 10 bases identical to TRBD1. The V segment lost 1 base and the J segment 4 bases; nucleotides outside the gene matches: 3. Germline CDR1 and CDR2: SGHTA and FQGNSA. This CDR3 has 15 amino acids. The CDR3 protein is CASSLEGQGPYGYTF. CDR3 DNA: TGTGCCAGCAGCTTAGAGGGACAGGGGCCCTATGGCTACACCTTC. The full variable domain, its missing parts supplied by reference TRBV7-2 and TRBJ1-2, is GAGVSQSPSNKVTEKGKDVELRCDPISGHTALYWYRQSLGQGLEFLIYFQGNSAPDKSGLPSDRFSAERTGGSVSTLTIQRTQQEDSAVYLCASSLEGQGPYGYTFGSGTRLTVV.

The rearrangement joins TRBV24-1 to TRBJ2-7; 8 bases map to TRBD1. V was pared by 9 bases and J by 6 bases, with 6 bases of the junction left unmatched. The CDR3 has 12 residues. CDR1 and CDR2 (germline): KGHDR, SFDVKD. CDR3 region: CATRDTGGEQYF. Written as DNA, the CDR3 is TGTGCCACCCGAGACACAGGGGGCGAGCAGTACTTC.

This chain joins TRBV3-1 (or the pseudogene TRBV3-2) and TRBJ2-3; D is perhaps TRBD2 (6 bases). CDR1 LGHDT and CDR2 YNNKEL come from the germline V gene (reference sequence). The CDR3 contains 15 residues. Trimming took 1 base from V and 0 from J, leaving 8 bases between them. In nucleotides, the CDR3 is TGTGCCAGCAGCCAAGGCGGGACTAGCACAGATACGCAGTATTTT. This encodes CASSQGGTSTDTQYF.

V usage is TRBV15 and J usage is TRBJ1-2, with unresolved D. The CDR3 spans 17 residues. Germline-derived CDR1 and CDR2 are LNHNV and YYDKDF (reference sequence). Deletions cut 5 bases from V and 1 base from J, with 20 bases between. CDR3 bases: TGTGCCACCAGCGCCCGGGTGGCGATTTCCTTTAACTATGGCTACACCTTC. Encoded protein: CATSARVAISFNYGYTF.

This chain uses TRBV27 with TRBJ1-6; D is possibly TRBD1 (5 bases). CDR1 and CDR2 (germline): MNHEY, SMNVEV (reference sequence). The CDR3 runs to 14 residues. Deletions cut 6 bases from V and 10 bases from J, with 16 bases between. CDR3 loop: CASSPRGGRSPLHF. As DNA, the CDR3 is TGTGCCAGCAGCCCAAGGGGAGGTAGGTCACCCCTCCACTTT.

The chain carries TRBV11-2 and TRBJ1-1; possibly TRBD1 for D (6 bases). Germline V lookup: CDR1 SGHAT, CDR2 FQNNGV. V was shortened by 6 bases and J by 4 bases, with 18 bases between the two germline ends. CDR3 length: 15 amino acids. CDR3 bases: TGTGCCAGCAGTCGAACGGGGGGGCCTGGCACTGAAGCTTTCTTT. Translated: CASSRTGGPGTEAFF.

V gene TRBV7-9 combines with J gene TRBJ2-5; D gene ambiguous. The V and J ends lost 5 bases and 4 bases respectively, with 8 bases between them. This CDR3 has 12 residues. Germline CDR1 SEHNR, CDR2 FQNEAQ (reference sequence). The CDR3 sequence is CASSPRRETQYF. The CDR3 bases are TGTGCCAGCAGCCCAAGGAGAGAGACCCAGTACTTC.

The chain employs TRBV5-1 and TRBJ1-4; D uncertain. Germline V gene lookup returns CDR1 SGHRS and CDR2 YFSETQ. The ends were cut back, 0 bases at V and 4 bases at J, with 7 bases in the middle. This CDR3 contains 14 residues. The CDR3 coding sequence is TGCGCCAGCAGCTTGGAGAGCCTTAATGAAAAACTGTTTTTT. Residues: CASSLESLNEKLFF.

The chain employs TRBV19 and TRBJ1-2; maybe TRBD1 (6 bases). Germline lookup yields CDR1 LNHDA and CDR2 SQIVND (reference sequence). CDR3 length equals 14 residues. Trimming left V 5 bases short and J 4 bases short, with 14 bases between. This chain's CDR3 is CASSQRDTLYGYTF. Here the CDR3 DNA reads TGTGCCAGTAGTCAACGGGACACCCTCTATGGCTACACCTTC.

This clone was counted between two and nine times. This CDR3 reads CASSLAGSLYEQYF. In nucleotides, the CDR3 is TGTGCCAGTAGTCTAGCGGGGAGCCTCTACGAGCAGTACTTC. The rearrangement links TRBV19 to TRBJ2-7; 9 bases fit TRBD2. Germline CDR1 is LNHDA and CDR2 is SQIVND (reference sequence). The length of the CDR3 is 14 residues. V shed 5 bases, J shed 3 bases, and the junction held 5 bases outside the gene matches. Using reference TRBV19 and TRBJ2-7 for the parts outside the CDR3, the full variable domain is DGGITQSPKYLFRKEGQNVTLSCEQNLNHDAMYWYRQDPGQGLRLIYYSQIVNDFQKGDIAEGYSVSREKKESFPLTVTSAQKNPTAFYLCASSLAGSLYEQYFGPGTRLTVT.

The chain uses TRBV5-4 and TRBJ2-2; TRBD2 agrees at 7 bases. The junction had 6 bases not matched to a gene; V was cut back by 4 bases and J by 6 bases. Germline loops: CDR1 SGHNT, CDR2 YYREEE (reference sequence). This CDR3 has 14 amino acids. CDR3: CASSPGRVAGELFF. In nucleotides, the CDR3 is TGTGCCAGCAGCCCAGGGAGGGTAGCCGGGGAGCTGTTTTTT.